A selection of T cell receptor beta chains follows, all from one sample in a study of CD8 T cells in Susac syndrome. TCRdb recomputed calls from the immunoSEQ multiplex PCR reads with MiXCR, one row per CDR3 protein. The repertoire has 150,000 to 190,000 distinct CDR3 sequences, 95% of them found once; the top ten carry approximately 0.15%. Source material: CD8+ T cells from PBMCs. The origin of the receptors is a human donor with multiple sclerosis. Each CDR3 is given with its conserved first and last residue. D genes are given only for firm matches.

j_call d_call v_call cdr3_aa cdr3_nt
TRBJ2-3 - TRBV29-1 CSVELVGTDTQYF TGCAGCGTTGAATTGGTGGGCACAGATACGCAGTATTTT
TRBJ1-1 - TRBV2 CASSEWEGTLGAFF TGTGCCAGCAGTGAATGGGAGGGGACCCTTGGAGCTTTCTTT
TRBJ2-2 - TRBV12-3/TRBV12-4 CASSLSMSLSPGELFF TGTGCCAGCAGTTTAAGTATGAGTTTAAGCCCCGGGGAGCTGTTTTTT
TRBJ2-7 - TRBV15 CATSRDQGLNYEQYF TGTGCCACCAGCAGAGATCAGGGTCTAAACTACGAGCAGTACTTC
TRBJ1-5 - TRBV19 CASRWGSNQPQHF TGTGCCAGTAGGTGGGGGAGCAATCAGCCCCAGCATTTT
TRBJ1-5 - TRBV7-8 CASRSESSNQPQHF TGTGCCAGCAGATCGGAGTCAAGCAATCAGCCCCAGCATTTT
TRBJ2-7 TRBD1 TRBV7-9 CASSTRTGPSEQYF TGTGCCAGCAGCACCCGGACAGGGCCGAGCGAGCAGTACTTC
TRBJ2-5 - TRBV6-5 CASSTPLGETQYF TGTGCCAGCAGTACTCCTTTGGGAGAGACCCAGTACTTC
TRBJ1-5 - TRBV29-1 CSVEAGVDQPQHF TGCAGCGTTGAAGCAGGGGTTGATCAGCCCCAGCATTTT
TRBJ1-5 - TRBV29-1 CSVLGGRQPQHF TGCAGCGTTCTCGGGGGTCGTCAGCCCCAGCATTTT